Listed below are T cell receptor beta chains from one sample, sequenced in a study of STAT5B mutations in CD4+ large granular lymphocyte leukemia. Method: immunoSEQ multiplex PCR; TCRdb's copy keeps in-frame clones and lacks some. The top ten hold 0.3% to 0.35% of the sample, which has some 41,000 clones, approximately 84% seen once. The sample was CD4+ T cells from blood buffy coats. All receptors come from a human donor in good health. Both conserved end residues are part of each CDR3. Each record gives: D gene, J gene, clone size, CDR3 length, V gene, CDR3 protein, CDR3 DNA. D genes are given only for firm matches. Size is omitted from some rows. Given values are once, few, many or a class for expanded clones.

NA	TRBJ2-6	NA	16	TRBV7-9	CASSLGQTTGANVLTF	TGTGCCAGCAGCTTAGGCCAGACGACTGGGGCCAACGTCCTGACTTTC
NA	TRBJ2-7	NA	12	TRBV19	CATGQASYEQYF	TGTGCCACAGGACAAGCCTCCTACGAGCAGTACTTC
NA	TRBJ1-5	NA	13	TRBV27	CASSGPPGQPQHF	TGTGCCAGCAGTGGACCCCCTGGTCAGCCCCAGCATTTT
TRBD1	TRBJ2-3	NA	14	TRBV5-4	CASSRGQGADTQYF	TGTGCCAGCAGCCGGGGACAGGGAGCAGATACGCAGTATTTT
NA	TRBJ2-7	NA	16	TRBV18	CASSSTIQGSSYEQYF	TGTGCCAGCTCATCGACAATACAGGGATCCTCCTACGAGCAGTACTTC
TRBD1	TRBJ2-1	NA	16	TRBV7-3	CASSPQGGANYNEQFF	TGTGCCAGCAGCCCCCAAGGGGGCGCTAACTACAATGAGCAGTTCTTC
NA	TRBJ2-7	NA	16	TRBV4-1	CASSQVPRSRGDEQYF	TGCGCCAGCAGCCAAGTTCCCCGTTCCAGGGGAGACGAGCAGTACTTC
NA	TRBJ2-1	NA	13	TRBV7-3	CASSLTQGDEQFF	TGTGCCAGCAGCTTAACACAGGGCGATGAGCAGTTCTTC
NA	TRBJ2-1	NA	15	TRBV7-8	CASSLVGSGYNEQFF	TGTGCCAGCAGCTTAGTAGGATCGGGGTACAATGAGCAGTTCTTC
TRBD1	TRBJ1-5	NA	15	TRBV2	CASRKDRGGNQPQHF	TGTGCCAGCAGAAAGGACAGGGGAGGCAATCAGCCCCAGCATTTT
NA	TRBJ1-3	NA	13	TRBV5-1	CASSSGYGNTIYF	TGCGCCAGCAGCTCCGGTTACGGAAACACCATATATTTT
NA	TRBJ1-4	once	14	TRBV5-5	CASSAGLANEKLFF	TGTGCCAGCAGCGCAGGGTTGGCTAATGAAAAACTGTTTTTT
TRBD2	TRBJ2-7	NA	15	TRBV5-4	CASSKSSGSSYEQYF	TGTGCCAGCAGCAAATCTAGCGGGAGCTCCTACGAGCAGTACTTC
NA	TRBJ2-2	NA	15	TRBV5-4	CASSLELVSTGELFF	TGTGCCAGCAGCTTGGAACTAGTCAGCACCGGGGAGCTGTTTTTT
NA	TRBJ2-7	NA	14	TRBV6-1	CASSVGLRSYEQYF	TGTGCCAGCAGTGTAGGTTTGAGGAGCTACGAGCAGTACTTC
NA	TRBJ1-5	NA	15	TRBV6-1	CASSPPGQLNQPQHF	TGTGCCAGCAGCCCACCCGGACAGCTAAATCAGCCCCAGCATTTT
NA	TRBJ1-1	NA	16	TRBV9	CASSGTQSSRNTEAFF	TGTGCCAGCTCCGGGACGCAATCGTCTCGGAACACTGAAGCTTTCTTT
TRBD1	TRBJ2-2	NA	16	TRBV7-9	CASSLASGQGGGELFF	TGTGCCAGCAGCTTAGCTTCCGGACAGGGCGGCGGGGAGCTGTTTTTT
TRBD1	TRBJ2-5	NA	15	TRBV4-3	CASSQPGQGLETQYF	TGCGCCAGCAGCCAACCGGGACAGGGGTTGGAGACCCAGTACTTC
TRBD1	TRBJ1-4	NA	14	TRBV15	CASKGQGFDEKLFF	TGTGCCTCCAAAGGACAGGGGTTTGATGAAAAACTGTTTTTT